This T cell receptor beta chain was identified during a study of early stage breast cancer tumors (dated by TCRdb to about 2017). Regarding the research as a whole: Of the roughly 17 invasive breast tumors, about a dozen were found to be estrogen receptor-positive, progesterone receptor-positive and HER2-negative. The samples as a whole yielded roughly 2,700,000 detected templates, corresponding to some 1 million unique clonotypes. A read coverage of roughly 10-fold per sample was achieved on average. About 70% of the 12 ER+/PR+/HER2- tumors were invasive ductal carcinomas, while the other four were invasive lobular carcinomas. General conclusions and limits of the study: Enriched TCRB sequences shared across patients were found to be mostly commonly generated sequences that were unlikely to play an important role in the tumor microenvironment. Chain pairing and functional markers such as CD4, CD8 and FOXP3 were missed by bulk genomic DNA sequencing of unsorted cells. Repertoires from blood and normal breast were more alike than repertoires from blood and tumor, and in about 85% of the 16 patients, comparing each tissue with blood separated tumor from normal. Compared with adjacent normal breast tissue, tumors had roughly 2.5-fold higher T cell density and higher clonality. The small cohort size prevented analysis by tumor subtype.

Every sample was amplified as two independent genomic DNA replicates, using 0.5 ug for blood and about 1.6 ug for tumor or normal breast. TCRB sequencing of genomic DNA was carried out with the ImmunoSeq Intro kit according to the manufacturer's instructions. Multiplex PCR was run for 30 to 35 cycles using proprietary primers and spike-in control sequences for absolute quantification. Single-end 150-bp reads were used to sequence an 87-bp fragment covering the CDR3 and the flanking V and J genes. Seven samples, each with two replicates, were multiplexed per lane of an Illumina MiSeq using version 3.0 chemistry. In the original analysis: The vendor's proprietary pipeline handled the raw data processing, merging both replicates into a single result for each sample. Clonotypes were defined as productive rearrangements sharing the V-gene family, CDR3 amino acid sequence and J-gene segment. Clonality was calculated as 1 minus the normalized Shannon entropy (Pielou evenness) of TCRB abundances. To estimate T cell density, the total number of templates was divided by the number of input cells, which was inferred from the amount of DNA input. Recon, run with its default parameters, was used to estimate overall repertoire diversity and clonality. Clonotypes with over 0.1% abundance in tumor and at least 32-fold higher abundance in tumor than in normal breast were defined as tumor-enriched. This immuneACCESS table, as held by TCRdb, lists in-frame sequences with V and J called but not all clones. Of the missing ones, under half trace to an unresolved V gene in checked studies; the others have no known cause. From that table come the V and J calls and clone size; the DNA was used to work out D and trimming. This sample comprises 10,000 or so clones, 60% to 85% of them detected only once. Of the sample, 8.5% to 10% falls within the top ten clones.

V is clipped by 0 bases and J by 0 bases, and the sequence between their germline boundaries is 12 bases long. CDR1 and CDR2 are read off the germline V gene as LGHNT and FRNRAP. The CDR3 measures 17 amino acids from cysteine to phenylalanine. CDR3 DNA only is kept here, 51 bases in frame from base 1. Regarding this clone: The clone's antigen remains unknown. It has no much larger one-base neighbor in the sample; base qualities were not kept.

Adjacent normal breast tissue was collected about 2-4 cm away from the tumor, rinsed in PBS and stored in prechilled RNAlater. Because normal breast tissue has high lipid content and low cell density, about 100-320 mg of normal breast tissue was often needed to obtain enough DNA. The study profiled bulk TCR beta-chain repertoires in matched peripheral blood, tumor and adjacent normal breast tissue taken from some 15 patients with early-stage breast cancer. The Qiagen AllPrep DNA/RNA Mini kit was used for genomic DNA extraction. Recombination connected TRBV12-5 to TRBJ1-3; perhaps TRBD1 is the D gene, with 6 bases matching. The TCR originated in a person aged 35 to 50 with breast cancer. Sequenced input: normal breast tissue next to the tumor. This receptor carries the CDR3 CASGLVVGGLSGNTIYF. The bases read TGTGCTAGTGGTTTGGTTGTAGGGGGGCTCTCTGGAAACACCATATATTTT.